A selection of T cell receptor beta chains follows, all from one sample in a study of blood T cell repertoires in COVID-19. The data were produced by immunoSEQ multiplex PCR, yet TCRdb's version contains in-frame clones alone and is incomplete. This table has around 85,000 clones, approximately 90% appearing once. The sample consisted of peripheral blood. All receptors derive from a man aged 60 to 75 with acute or convalescent COVID-19. The conserved cysteine and the conserved F or W are not part of the CDR3 here. Fields, in order: V gene, clone size, CDR3 length, CDR3 protein. Only some rows state a clone size, as once, few, many or a class for expanded clones.

TRBV11-1 | . | 13 | ASSLGVRKDTEAF
TRBV15 | once | 13 | ATSRDHGQGETQY
TRBV30 | once | 10 | ASDGEPDTQY
TRBV7-2 | few | 13 | ASSLARGFGSPLH
TRBV12-3/TRBV12-4 | . | 10 | ASSLNSGGQF
TRBV5-1 | . | 13 | ASSLHRGGQDEQY
TRBV19 | . | 13 | ASSSTGPGTDTQY
TRBV14 | . | 11 | ASSQEASNGYT
TRBV4-1 | . | 14 | ASSQSGGKNTGELF
TRBV9 | . | 16 | ASSVDLRTGDSGNTIY
TRBV6-5 | . | 13 | ASRNQGQGATEAF
TRBV3-1/TRBV3-2 | . | 14 | ASSQSSGGASDTQY
TRBV2 | . | 13 | ASSLGGSSTDTQY
TRBV5-1 | . | 11 | ASSYQGLNGYT
TRBV11-2 | few | 10 | ASSPTGVEQY
TRBV19 | . | 12 | ATSGTGDTGELF
TRBV7-2 | . | 12 | ASSLAPRGNTIY
TRBV12-5 | . | 13 | ASGLGTRFRNTIY
TRBV23-1 | . | 12 | ASITGTGHQPQH
TRBV18 | . | 12 | ASSPADSSREQY
TRBV7-2 | once | 13 | ASSLRGQEGNTIY
TRBV2 | once | 12 | ASLPQGVYEKLF
TRBV4-3 | . | 15 | ASSRGPSNPSGNTIY
TRBV28 | . | 11 | ASWTANTGELF
TRBV7-8 | . | 12 | ASSLGTGANEQY
TRBV6-2/TRBV6-3 | . | 12 | ASGQGSYNSPLH
TRBV11-2 | . | 14 | ASSLSSTGVNSPLH
TRBV19 | . | 12 | ASRAGQGNYEQY
TRBV2 | . | 12 | ASSVGQGRYGYT
TRBV5-1 | . | 13 | ASSLGGGAADTQY
TRBV4-3 | . | 11 | ASKGGAGETQY
TRBV7-2 | . | 12 | ASRKTGGDNIQY
TRBV24-1 | . | 13 | ATSDPGETTNIQY
TRBV3-1/TRBV3-2 | . | 12 | ASSQDWGGTEAF
TRBV11-2 | . | 13 | ASSFLPGSGNTIY
TRBV14 | . | 10 | ASSPQDLGYT
TRBV12-3/TRBV12-4 | . | 11 | ASSLTSVTEQF
TRBV4-2 | . | 11 | ASSQGSSYEQY
TRBV7-2 | few | 11 | ASSRGIQETQY
TRBV18 | . | 12 | ASSPGAVNYGYT
TRBV11-2 | . | 13 | ASSLGGGTTYGYT
TRBV9 | . | 12 | ASSVEGVSGELF
TRBV7-2 | . | 12 | ASRYGLAVDTQY
TRBV6-5 | . | 12 | ASCRDRGQDTQY
TRBV7-2 | . | 15 | ASSLGSGGGATDTQY
TRBV24-1 | . | 13 | ATSDGDDRGSEAF
TRBV28 | . | 13 | ASSLGTTGTAVAF
TRBV4-3 | . | 13 | ASSPWAGGTGELF
TRBV12-5 | . | 13 | ASGGLAGEGDTQY
TRBV7-2 | . | 13 | ASSPDSGTYNEQF
TRBV27 | . | 14 | ASSINPGQGGYEQY
TRBV7-2 | . | 12 | ASSSGGFQETQY
TRBV5-4 | . | 13 | ASSYKAGSPDTQY
TRBV4-2 | . | 14 | ASSQEGSGGGETQY
TRBV6-6 | . | 13 | ASSRQGGSNQPQH
TRBV29-1 | . | 12 | SVFGQGARTEQF
TRBV29-1 | . | 13 | SVPSLAPVVDEQF
TRBV7-2 | . | 11 | ASSLATGNTIY